This T cell receptor beta chain was recorded in a study of OX40 agonist ivuxolimab in advanced cancers. CDR1 and CDR2 (germline): MNHEY, SVGAGI. Trimming removed 2 bases from V and 8 bases from J, with 10 bases in between. This CDR3 region has 13 residues. Libraries were prepared by immunoSEQ multiplex PCR; TCRdb keeps only in-frame clonotypes and omits some of them. The data contain tens of thousands of clones, about nine tenths of them singletons. Sequenced here: CD4+ or CD8+ T cells sorted from blood, sampled in a trial of the OX40 agonist ivuxolimab. The receptor's source is an adult with an advanced solid tumor such as melanoma, head and neck, liver or kidney cancer. J is TRBJ2-1 and V is TRBV6-5, with a possible D match to TRBD2 (5 bases). The CDR3 coding sequence is TGTGCCAGCAGTTACGGGAGTCGGGATGAGCAGTTCTTC. As protein: CASSYGSRDEQFF.